The 23 T cell receptor beta chains listed next were all sequenced from one sample in a study of cytomegalovirus exposure and HLA in healthy donors. The PCR employed 60 Vbeta primers together with 13 Jbeta primers. Assay: immunoSEQ multiplex PCR; the TCRdb copy retains only in-frame clones and omits some. This sample has 210,000 or so clones, with more than 65% found just once. Sample: PBMCs. These receptors were obtained from a man between 18 and 35 years old in good health and CMV-seronegative.

The CDR3 bases are TGTGCCAGTAGTAGACAGGGCCTCGCAGAGACCCAGTACTTC. Amino acids: CASSRQGLAETQYF. This chain joins TRBV19 and TRBJ2-5, with 7 bases fitting TRBD1. This CDR3 region has 14 residues. Per the germline V gene, CDR1 is LNHDA and CDR2 is SQIVND (reference sequence). V shed 4 bases, J shed 4 bases, and the junction held 6 bases outside the gene matches.

The CDR3 is CASSSWDRIMNTEAFF. Here the CDR3 DNA reads TGTGCCAGCAGCTCATGGGACAGAATTATGAACACTGAAGCTTTCTTT. This chain links TRBV7-8 with TRBJ1-1; 7 positions match TRBD1. Germline CDR1 is SGHVS and CDR2 is FQNEAQ. Unmatched junction bases numbered 8, after V lost 4 bases and J lost 0 bases. The CDR3 spans 16 residues. Full variable domain (missing parts from reference TRBV7-8 and TRBJ1-1): GAGVSQSPRYKVAKRGQDVALRCDPISGHVSLFWYQQALGQGPEFLTYFQNEAQLDKSGLPSDRFFAERPEGSVSTLKIQRTQQEDSAVYLCASSSWDRIMNTEAFFGQGTRLTVV.

Written as DNA, the CDR3 is TGTGCCAGCAGCACTAGCGTTACGGAGACCCAGTACTTC. Translation: CASSTSVTETQYF. The J gene is TRBJ2-5, the V gene TRBV11-2; TRBD2 matches 7 bases. V dropped 5 bases and J dropped 5; count of bases not matched to a gene: 5. The germline V gene has CDR1 SGHAT and CDR2 FQNNGV. This CDR3 has 13 amino acids.

This clone was detected once. The chain uses TRBV9 and TRBJ2-5; 10 positions agree with TRBD2. J lost 5 bases, V lost 4 bases, and 8 bases had no gene match. The CDR3 length is 15 residues. Per germline, CDR1 SGDLS and CDR2 YYNGEE. The CDR3 DNA is TGTGCCAGCAGCTCCGGGGCTAGCGGGAGTGAGACCCAGTACTTC. Translated, it gives CASSSGASGSETQYF.

The chain employs TRBV7-9 and TRBJ2-2; 7 bases fit TRBD1. J was trimmed by 0 bases and V by 0 bases; bases with no gene match: 4. This CDR3 is 17 amino acids long. Per germline, CDR1 SEHNR and CDR2 FQNEAQ (reference sequence). This CDR3 is CASSLAVGTANTGELFF. In DNA form, the CDR3 reads TGTGCCAGCAGCTTAGCGGTAGGGACAGCGAACACCGGGGAGCTGTTTTTT.

The table lists this clone with a few counts. This rearrangement joins TRBV2 to TRBJ1-1; no clear D gene. This CDR3 spans 15 amino acids. The germline V gene encodes CDR1 SNHLY and CDR2 FYNNEI. The V and J ends lost 2 bases and 1 base respectively, with 11 bases between them. The CDR3 nucleotides are TGTGCCAGCAGTGAACGGTACGGTGCGAACACTGAAGCTTTCTTT. The encoded protein is CASSERYGANTEAFF.

The chain recombines TRBV30 with TRBJ2-1, with no clear D. The CDR3 loop spans 11 amino acids. Trimming stripped 1 base from V and 7 bases from J, with 5 bases between. The germline CDR1 and CDR2 sequences are GTSNPN and SVGIG (reference sequence). The CDR3 DNA is TGTGCCTGGAGTGATAGTAATGAGCAGTTCTTC. Translation: CAWSDSNEQFF.

On this clone itself: One end of the junction varies from germline; a read error may be responsible. The chain recombines TRBV6-5 with TRBJ1-5; the D gene is possibly TRBD1 (6 bases). The CDR3 contains 14 residues. Germline V gene lookup returns CDR1 MNHEY and CDR2 SVGAGI. DNA for the CDR3: TGTGCCAGCAGTTACTGGGCAGGAGGACAGCCCCGGCATTTT. Protein sequence: CASSYWAGGQPRHF.

In DNA form, the CDR3 reads TGCAGTGCTAGAGATACGGACGAGCAGTACTTC. Translated: CSARDTDEQYF. The chain has TRBV20-1 and TRBJ2-7; no firm D call. Germline-derived CDR1 and CDR2 are DFQATT and SNEGSKA (reference sequence). The CDR3 is 11 amino acids. V was pared by 0 bases and J by 5 bases, with 5 bases between.

This sequence joins TRBV5-4 and TRBJ2-5; 7 nucleotides line up with TRBD1. CDR1 SGHNT and CDR2 YYREEE come from the germline V gene (reference sequence). The CDR3 extends over 13 amino acids. The V gene end was trimmed by 4 bases and the J gene end by 1 base; junction bases not matched to a gene: 1. CDR3 amino acids: CASSPGGQETQYF. CDR3 nucleotide sequence: TGTGCCAGCAGCCCAGGGGGCCAAGAGACCCAGTACTTC.

J is TRBJ2-7 and V is TRBV10-1; 8 nucleotides align to TRBD1. The CDR3 spans 15 residues. Per germline, CDR1 WNHNN and CDR2 SYGVQD (reference sequence). The trim removed 4 bases at V and 0 bases at J, leaving 5 bases unmatched. The CDR3 region has the DNA TGCGCCAGCAGTGTGAGGACAGGGAGCTCCTACGAGCAGTACTTC. This codes for CASSVRTGSSYEQYF.

The rearrangement uses TRBV4-1 and TRBJ2-2; 7 bases fit TRBD2. Germline trimming cut 1 base from V and 6 bases from J; bases unmatched to any gene: 5. CDR1 MGHRA and CDR2 YSYEKL come from the germline V gene. This CDR3 region has 15 residues. CDR3 residues: CASSQGRERAGELFF. CDR3 DNA sequence: TGCGCCAGCAGCCAAGGGCGGGAGAGGGCCGGGGAGCTGTTTTTT.

The chain couples TRBV2 to TRBJ1-5, with 8 bases that match TRBD1. This CDR3 comprises 13 residues. Germline values: CDR1 SNHLY, CDR2 FYNNEI. J was trimmed by 12 bases and V by 5 bases; bases with no gene match: 9. CDR3 in DNA: TGTGCCAGCAGTTCGGGACAGGCTGCTGGCCAGCATTTT. Translating it yields CASSSGQAAGQHF.

This clone occurred once. V usage is TRBV30 and J usage is TRBJ2-7; no definite D call. Trimming pared 1 base from V and 2 bases from J, leaving 12 bases between. Germline lookup yields CDR1 GTSNPN and CDR2 SVGIG (reference sequence). The CDR3 is made up of 14 amino acids. As DNA, the CDR3 is TGTGCCTGGAGTGCAGGCCGGCCGCCCTACGAGCAGTACTTC. Translating gives CAWSAGRPPYEQYF.

This clone was counted a few times. V gene TRBV19 combines with J gene TRBJ1-5; the match to TRBD1 covers 7 bases. Germline loops: CDR1 LNHDA, CDR2 SQIVND (reference sequence). V lost 5 bases to trimming and J lost 2 bases; unmatched junction nucleotides: 9. This CDR3 contains 16 residues. The CDR3 DNA sequence: TGTGCCAGTAGTGGACGGTCGGGACAGCGCAATCAGCCCCAGCATTTT. It encodes CASSGRSGQRNQPQHF.

Only a few counts were recorded for this clone. The chain joins TRBV2 to TRBJ1-5; the match to TRBD1 covers 9 bases. V was pared by 6 bases and J by 4 bases, with 4 bases of the junction left unmatched. Germline V CDR1 and CDR2: SNHLY, FYNNEI. CDR3 length equals 14 residues. CDR3 in amino acids: CASRGTGWNQPQHF. The CDR3 DNA follows: TGTGCCAGCAGGGGGACAGGGTGGAATCAGCCCCAGCATTTT.

The chain employs TRBV28 and TRBJ1-4; TRBD1 matches 9 bases. Losses at the gene ends were 4 bases for V and 2 bases for J; bases not matched to a gene: 8. Per the germline V gene, CDR1 is MDHEN and CDR2 is SYDVKM. This CDR3 is built from 17 residues. The DNA for the CDR3 is TGTGCCAGCAGTTGGGGACAGGGAATTTATACTAATGAAAAACTGTTTTTT. This gives the protein CASSWGQGIYTNEKLFF.

The V and J genes are TRBV7-2 and TRBJ2-3, with a weak D call TRBD2 (5 bases). Germline CDR1 reads SGHTA; CDR2 reads FQGNSA. V shed 5 bases and J shed 5 bases, with 17 bases lying between them. There are 15 residues in the CDR3. The CDR3 protein is CASSPYGLAKDTQYF. The CDR3, as DNA: TGTGCCAGCAGCCCGTACGGACTTGCTAAAGATACGCAGTATTTT.

This sequence joins TRBV27 and TRBJ1-5; 12 bases line up with TRBD1. V shed 2 bases and J 3 bases; nucleotides not matched to a gene: 2. In germline, CDR1 is MNHEY, CDR2 SMNVEV (reference sequence). This CDR3 is 16 amino acids long. CDR3 in amino acids: CASSLTGQGANQPQHF. The CDR3 DNA sequence: TGTGCCAGCAGTTTAACGGGACAGGGGGCCAATCAGCCCCAGCATTTT.

J is TRBJ2-7 and V is TRBV19, with 10 bases identical to TRBD1. CDR1 is LNHDA, CDR2 SQIVND, per germline (reference sequence). Trimming at V came to 3 bases and at J to 3 bases, leaving 5 bases not matched to a gene. The CDR3 totals 15 residues. The chain's CDR3 is CASSIRDRGDYEQYF. Here the CDR3 DNA reads TGTGCCAGTAGTATCCGGGACAGGGGAGACTACGAGCAGTACTTC. Looking up the rest from reference TRBV19 and TRBJ2-7 gives the full variable domain: DGGITQSPKYLFRKEGQNVTLSCEQNLNHDAMYWYRQDPGQGLRLIYYSQIVNDFQKGDIAEGYSVSREKKESFPLTVTSAQKNPTAFYLCASSIRDRGDYEQYFGPGTRLTVT.

The V gene is TRBV27, the J gene TRBJ1-2; D is ambiguous. The CDR3 has 16 residues. V was shortened by 0 bases and J by 3 bases, with 14 bases between the two germline ends. Germline CDR1 MNHEY, CDR2 SMNVEV (reference sequence). The CDR3 nucleotides read TGTGCCAGCAGTTTATCTACCGATCCCCTATACTATGGCTACACCTTC. Amino acid sequence: CASSLSTDPLYYGYTF.

The V and J genes are TRBV29-1 and TRBJ2-1; 7 nucleotides agree with TRBD2. Germline assignment: CDR1 SQVTM and CDR2 ANQGSEA. The CDR3 totals 17 residues. The V segment lost 2 bases and the J segment 0 bases; nucleotides outside the gene matches: 10. The CDR3 is CSVEKLAGQSSYNEQFF. Written as DNA, the CDR3 is TGCAGCGTTGAAAAATTAGCGGGCCAGAGCTCCTACAATGAGCAGTTCTTC.

The V and J genes are TRBV28 and TRBJ2-7, with 8 positions matching TRBD1. Germline CDR1 is MDHEN and CDR2 is SYDVKM. J lost 0 bases, V lost 6 bases, and 7 bases had no gene match. The CDR3 spans 15 residues. The CDR3 reads CASRGQDLNSYEQYF. CDR3 nucleotides: TGTGCCAGCAGGGGACAGGACCTTAACTCCTACGAGCAGTACTTC.